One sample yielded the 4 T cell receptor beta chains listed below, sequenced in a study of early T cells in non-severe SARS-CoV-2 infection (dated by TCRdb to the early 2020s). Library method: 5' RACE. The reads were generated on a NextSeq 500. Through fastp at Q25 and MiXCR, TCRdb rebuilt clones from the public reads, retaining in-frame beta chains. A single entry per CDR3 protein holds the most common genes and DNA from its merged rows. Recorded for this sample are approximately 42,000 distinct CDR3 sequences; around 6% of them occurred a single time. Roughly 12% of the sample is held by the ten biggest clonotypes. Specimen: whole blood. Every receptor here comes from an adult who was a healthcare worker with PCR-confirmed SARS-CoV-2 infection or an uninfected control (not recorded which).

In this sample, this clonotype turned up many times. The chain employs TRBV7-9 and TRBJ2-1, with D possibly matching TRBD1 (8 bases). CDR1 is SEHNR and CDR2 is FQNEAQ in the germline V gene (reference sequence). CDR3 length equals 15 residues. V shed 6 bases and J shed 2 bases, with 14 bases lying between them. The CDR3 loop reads CASRPTGGAYNEQFF. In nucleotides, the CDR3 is TGTGCCAGCAGGCCAACAGGGGGGGCCTACAATGAGCAGTTCTTC.

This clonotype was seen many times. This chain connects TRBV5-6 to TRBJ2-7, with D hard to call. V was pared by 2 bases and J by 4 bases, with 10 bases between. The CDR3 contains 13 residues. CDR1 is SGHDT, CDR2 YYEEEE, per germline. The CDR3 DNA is TGTGCCAGCAGCTTCGGACGGGTATACGAGCAGTACTTC. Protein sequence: CASSFGRVYEQYF.

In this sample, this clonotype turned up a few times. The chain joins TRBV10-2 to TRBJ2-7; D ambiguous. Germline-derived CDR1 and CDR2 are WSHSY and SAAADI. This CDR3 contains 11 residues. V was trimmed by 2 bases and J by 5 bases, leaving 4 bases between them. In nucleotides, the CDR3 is TGCGCCAGCAGTGAGCAGGACGAGCAGTACTTC. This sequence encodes CASSEQDEQYF.

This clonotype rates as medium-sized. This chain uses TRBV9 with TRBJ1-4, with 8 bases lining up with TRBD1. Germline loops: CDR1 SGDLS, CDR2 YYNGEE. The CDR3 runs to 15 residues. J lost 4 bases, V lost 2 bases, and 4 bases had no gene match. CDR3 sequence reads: CASSVTGANNEKLFF. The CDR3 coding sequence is TGTGCCAGCAGCGTGACAGGGGCCAATAATGAAAAACTGTTTTTT.